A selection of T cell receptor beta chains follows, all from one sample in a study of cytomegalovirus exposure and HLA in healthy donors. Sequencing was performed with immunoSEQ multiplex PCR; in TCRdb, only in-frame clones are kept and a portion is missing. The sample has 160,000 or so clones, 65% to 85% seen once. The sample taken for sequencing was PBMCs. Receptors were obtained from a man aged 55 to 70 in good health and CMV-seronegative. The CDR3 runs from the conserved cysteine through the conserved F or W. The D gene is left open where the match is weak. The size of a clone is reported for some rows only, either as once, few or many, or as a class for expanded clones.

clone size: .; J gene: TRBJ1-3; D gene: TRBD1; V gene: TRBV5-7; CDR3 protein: CATPWDRDPTHSGNTIYF; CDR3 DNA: TGTGCCACCCCTTGGGACAGGGATCCAACACACTCTGGAAACACCATATATTTT
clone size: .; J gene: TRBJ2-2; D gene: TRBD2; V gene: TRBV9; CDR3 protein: CASSVGTSGSTGELFF; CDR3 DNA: TGTGCCAGCAGCGTAGGGACTAGCGGGAGCACCGGGGAGCTGTTTTTT
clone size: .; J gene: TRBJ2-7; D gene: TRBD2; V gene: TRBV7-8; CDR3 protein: CASRLTGLATYEQYF; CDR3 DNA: TGTGCCAGCAGGTTAACGGGACTAGCAACCTACGAGCAGTACTTC
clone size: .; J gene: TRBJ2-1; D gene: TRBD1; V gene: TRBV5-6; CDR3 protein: CASSYGDRRYNEQFF; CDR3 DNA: TGTGCCAGCAGTTATGGGGACAGGCGCTACAATGAGCAGTTCTTC
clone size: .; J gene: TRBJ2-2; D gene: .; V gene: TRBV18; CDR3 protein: CASSPLGPLCTGELFF; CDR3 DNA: TGTGCCAGCTCACCGCTAGGCCCACTCTGTACCGGGGAGCTGTTTTTT
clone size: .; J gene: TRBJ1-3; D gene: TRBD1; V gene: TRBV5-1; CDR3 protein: CASRPGQSSGNTIYF; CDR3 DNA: TGCGCCAGCAGACCGGGACAGTCCTCTGGAAACACCATATATTTT
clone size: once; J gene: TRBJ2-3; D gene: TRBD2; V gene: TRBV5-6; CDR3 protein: CASSSFIAGGNTDTQYF; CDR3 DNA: TGTGCCAGCAGCTCTTTCATAGCGGGAGGGAACACAGATACGCAGTATTTT
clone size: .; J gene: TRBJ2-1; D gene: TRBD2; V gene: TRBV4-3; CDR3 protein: CASSPTQTSGRPYNEQFF; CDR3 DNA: TGCGCCAGCAGCCCTACCCAGACTAGCGGGAGACCCTACAATGAGCAGTTCTTC
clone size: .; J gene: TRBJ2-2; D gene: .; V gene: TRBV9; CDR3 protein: CASSPSGIDTGELFF; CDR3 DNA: TGTGCCAGCAGCCCCTCGGGGATAGACACCGGGGAGCTGTTTTTT
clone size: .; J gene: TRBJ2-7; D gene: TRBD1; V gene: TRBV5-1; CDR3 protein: CASSLVFSGTVNGIHEQYF; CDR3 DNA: TGCGCCAGCAGCTTGGTCTTCTCCGGGACAGTAAACGGTATCCACGAGCAGTACTTC
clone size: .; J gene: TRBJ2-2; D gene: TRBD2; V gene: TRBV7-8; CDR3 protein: CASNGRGGLGTGELFF; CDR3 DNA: TGTGCCAGCAACGGACGGGGGGGCCTGGGCACCGGGGAGCTGTTTTTT
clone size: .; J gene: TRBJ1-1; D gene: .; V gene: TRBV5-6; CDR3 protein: CASSRGGNPEAFF; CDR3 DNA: TGTGCCAGCAGCCGGGGGGGTAACCCTGAAGCTTTCTTT
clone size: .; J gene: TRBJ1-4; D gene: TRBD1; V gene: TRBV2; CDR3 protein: CASNLDRGPNEKLFF; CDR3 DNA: TGTGCCAGCAATCTAGACAGGGGCCCTAATGAAAAACTGTTTTTT
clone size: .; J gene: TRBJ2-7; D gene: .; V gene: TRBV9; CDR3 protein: CASSVDPIRGSSYEQYF; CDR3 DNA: TGTGCCAGCAGCGTAGACCCTATCAGGGGAAGTTCCTACGAGCAGTACTTC
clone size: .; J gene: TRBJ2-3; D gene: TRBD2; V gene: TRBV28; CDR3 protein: CASSSALSLVAGGADTQYF; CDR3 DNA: TGTGCCAGCAGTTCCGCCTTATCGTTAGTAGCGGGAGGGGCAGATACGCAGTATTTT
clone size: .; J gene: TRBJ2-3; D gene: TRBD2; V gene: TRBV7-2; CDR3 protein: CASRAPGLASTDTQYF; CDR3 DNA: TGTGCCAGCAGGGCCCCTGGACTAGCGAGCACAGATACGCAGTATTTT
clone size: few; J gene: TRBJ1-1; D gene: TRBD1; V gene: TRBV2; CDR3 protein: CASTSGTGDMNTEAFF; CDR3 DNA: TGTGCCAGCACCTCCGGGACAGGGGACATGAACACTGAAGCTTTCTTT
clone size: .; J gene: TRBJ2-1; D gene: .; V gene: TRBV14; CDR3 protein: CASSRIASSYNEQFF; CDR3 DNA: TGTGCCAGCAGCCGAATAGCGAGCTCCTACAATGAGCAGTTCTTC
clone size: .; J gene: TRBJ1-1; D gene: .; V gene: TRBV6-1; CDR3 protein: CASSEYGFSSGGTNTEAFF; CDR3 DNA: TGTGCCAGCAGTGAATATGGGTTTTCATCTGGCGGGACGAACACTGAAGCTTTCTTT
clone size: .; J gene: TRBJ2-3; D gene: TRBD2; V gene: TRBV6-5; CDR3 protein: CASSPAGGRSDTQYF; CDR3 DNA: TGTGCCAGCAGCCCAGCGGGAGGGCGATCAGATACGCAGTATTTT
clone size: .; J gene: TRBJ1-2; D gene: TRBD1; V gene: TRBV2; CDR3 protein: CASSEGSLDRGVGYTF; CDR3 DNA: TGTGCCAGCAGTGAAGGTTCCCTGGACAGGGGGGTTGGCTACACCTTC
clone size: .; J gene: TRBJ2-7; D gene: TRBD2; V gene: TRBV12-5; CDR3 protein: CASGPLASYEQYF; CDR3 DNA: TGTGCTAGTGGCCCACTAGCGTCCTACGAGCAGTACTTC
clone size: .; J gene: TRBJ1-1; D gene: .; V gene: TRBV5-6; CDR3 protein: CASSLRGSGTEAFF; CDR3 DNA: TGTGCCAGCAGCTTAAGGGGTTCGGGCACTGAAGCTTTCTTT
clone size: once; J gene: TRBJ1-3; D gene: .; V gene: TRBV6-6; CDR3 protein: CASSPDRQSGNTIYF; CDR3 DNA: TGTGCCAGCAGCCCCGACAGGCAATCTGGAAACACCATATATTTT
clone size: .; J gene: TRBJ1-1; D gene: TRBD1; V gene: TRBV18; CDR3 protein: CASSPRGQGTEAFF; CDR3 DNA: TGTGCCAGCTCACCACGGGGACAGGGCACTGAAGCTTTCTTT
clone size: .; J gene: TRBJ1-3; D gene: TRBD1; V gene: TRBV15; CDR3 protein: CATSRDYGTGSGTSGNTIYF; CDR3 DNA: TGTGCCACCAGCAGAGATTACGGGACAGGGTCCGGAACCTCTGGAAACACCATATATTTT